The 18 T cell receptor beta chains below come from one sample, sequenced in a study of T cell responses to AZD1222 COVID-19 vaccine. The table came from immunoSEQ multiplex PCR; TCRdb's copy has only in-frame clones and leaves some out. The table records some 120,000 clones, roughly 88% of them present only once. The sample was peripheral blood, taken on day 0 of AZD1222 vaccination. The receptors come from an adult in good health.

The CDR3 loop is CASPRGPGPQPQHF. DNA for the CDR3: TGTGCCAGCCCCCGCGGACCGGGGCCTCAGCCCCAGCATTTT. This chain uses TRBV6-4 with TRBJ1-5; maybe TRBD1 (5 bases). The CDR3 loop spans 14 amino acids. The germline V gene has CDR1 MRHNA and CDR2 SNTAGT. Trimming cost V 8 bases and J 6 bases, with 17 bases left between them.

J is TRBJ1-1 and V is TRBV3-1 (or the pseudogene TRBV3-2), with D hard to call. Trimming stripped 4 bases from V and 1 base from J, with 10 bases between. CDR3 length equals 14 residues. Germline lookup yields CDR1 LGHDT and CDR2 YNNKEL (reference sequence). The chain's CDR3 is CASSPPHGNTEAFF. The CDR3 DNA reads TGTGCCAGCAGCCCCCCTCACGGGAACACTGAAGCTTTCTTT.

This rearrangement joins TRBV5-1 to TRBJ2-5; 7 bases align to TRBD1. The CDR3 length is 15 residues. Losses at the gene ends were 4 bases for V and 2 bases for J; bases not matched to a gene: 8. Germline-derived CDR1 and CDR2 are SGHRS and YFSETQ. In DNA form, the CDR3 reads TGCGCCAGCAGCAAAACAGGGGCGGGTCAAGAGACCCAGTACTTC. It translates to CASSKTGAGQETQYF.

CDR3 in DNA: TGTGCCAGCAGTGTTGTGGTCTCCTACAATGAGCAGTTCTTC. It yields the protein CASSVVVSYNEQFF. This rearrangement joins TRBV2 to TRBJ2-1; D unresolved. The CDR3 extends over 14 amino acids. Trimming stripped 4 bases from V and 0 bases from J, with 7 bases between. Germline assignment: CDR1 SNHLY and CDR2 FYNNEI.

This rearrangement joins TRBV7-8 to TRBJ1-1, with unresolved D. The ends were cut back, 3 bases at V and 0 bases at J, with 8 bases in the middle. CDR3 length: 14 residues. Germline CDR1 and CDR2: SGHVS and FQNEAQ. The CDR3 DNA is TGTGCCAGCAGCTTTTATTCAGTGAACACTGAAGCTTTCTTT. This encodes CASSFYSVNTEAFF.

The sample holds a few counts of this clone. This chain joins TRBV11-2 and TRBJ1-4; D gene uncertain. The CDR3 consists of 14 residues. Looked up from germline, CDR1 is SGHAT and CDR2 is FQNNGV. Deletions cut 2 bases from V and 7 bases from J, with 11 bases between. The CDR3 here is CASSLLPSGEKLFF. The CDR3 nucleotides are TGTGCCAGCAGCTTATTACCCAGCGGTGAAAAACTGTTTTTT.

V and J are TRBV10-2 and TRBJ1-5, with TRBD1 as a possible D gene (5 bases). With 2 bases removed from V and 10 bases from J, the gap between germline ends came to 15 bases. Germline CDR1 WSHSY, CDR2 SAAADI. The CDR3 spans 14 residues. CDR3 region: CASSEEGRLRPQHF. CDR3 DNA: TGCGCCAGCAGTGAGGAGGGACGCCTTAGACCCCAGCATTTT.

CDR3 sequence: CASGPETGEQVYGYTF. The CDR3 bases are TGTGCTAGTGGTCCCGAGACAGGGGAACAGGTCTATGGCTACACCTTC. The V gene is TRBV12-5, the J gene TRBJ1-2; TRBD1 matches at 8 bases. V trimming: 5 bases; J trimming: 4 bases; junction bases outside the gene matches: 12. The length of the CDR3 is 16 residues. Per germline, CDR1 LGHNT and CDR2 FRNRAP.

The V gene is TRBV5-4, the J gene TRBJ2-3, with 8 bases lining up with TRBD2. The CDR3 has 16 amino acids. In germline, CDR1 is SGHNT, CDR2 YYREEE (reference sequence). The V and J ends lost 5 bases and 1 base, in that order; junction bases with no gene match: 9. CDR3 bases: TGTGCCAGCAGTTCGCCGGGACTAGAGGGCACAGATACGCAGTATTTT. Its translation: CASSSPGLEGTDTQYF.

The rearrangement uses TRBV4-1 and TRBJ2-6, with D possibly matching TRBD1 (5 bases). The V end lost 1 base, the J end lost 0 bases, and 10 bases lay between the germline ends. CDR3 length: 17 residues. Germline V gene lookup returns CDR1 MGHRA and CDR2 YSYEKL. In DNA form, the CDR3 reads TGCGCCAGCAGCCAAGGCGGACAAGTCTCTGGGGCCAACGTCCTGACTTTC. Translation: CASSQGGQVSGANVLTF.

The rearrangement uses TRBV5-1 and TRBJ1-6; D might be TRBD1 (5 bases). V shed 4 bases and J shed 8 bases, with 16 bases lying between them. There are 15 residues in the CDR3. Germline loops: CDR1 SGHRS, CDR2 YFSETQ. This chain's CDR3 is CASSPPGAFDSPLHF. CDR3 sequence (DNA): TGCGCCAGCAGCCCTCCCGGGGCGTTTGATTCACCCCTCCACTTT.

This clone was found a few times. V gene TRBV6-5 combines with J gene TRBJ1-6, with TRBD1 identical over 9 bases. In germline, CDR1 is MNHEY, CDR2 SVGAGI. CDR3 length: 15 amino acids. With 5 bases clipped from V and 6 bases from J, the junction kept 5 bases outside the gene matches. CDR3 in amino acids: CASSTGTGSNSPLHF. CDR3 DNA: TGTGCCAGCAGTACCGGGACAGGGAGTAATTCACCCCTCCACTTT.

The rearrangement joins TRBV27 to TRBJ2-7; 13 bases line up with TRBD2. Germline trimming cut 5 bases from V and 3 bases from J; bases unmatched to any gene: 7. In germline, CDR1 is MNHEY, CDR2 SMNVEV (reference sequence). The CDR3 has 16 residues. The CDR3 nucleotides read TGTGCCAGCAGTCCAGGACTAGCGGGGGCCGTCTACGAGCAGTACTTC. Translating it yields CASSPGLAGAVYEQYF.

The genes are TRBV24-1 and TRBJ2-3; 12 bases are a match to TRBD2. CDR3 length: 16 residues. Looked up from germline, CDR1 is KGHDR and CDR2 is SFDVKD. J was trimmed by 4 bases and V by 4 bases; bases with no gene match: 5. The CDR3 coding sequence is TGTGCCACCAGTGACCCGACTAGCGGGGGATCAGATACGCAGTATTTT. It yields the protein CATSDPTSGGSDTQYF.

The chain combines TRBV28 with TRBJ1-3; D not certain. Germline values: CDR1 MDHEN, CDR2 SYDVKM. V shed 3 bases and J shed 4 bases, with 13 bases lying between them. The CDR3 is 15 amino acids. The CDR3 protein is CASSFAGGPGNTIYF. DNA of the CDR3: TGTGCCAGCAGTTTCGCAGGCGGACCCGGAAACACCATATATTTT.

This clone appeared a single time. The chain links TRBV28 to TRBJ1-1, with D possibly TRBD1 on 5 matching bases. Germline V gene lookup returns CDR1 MDHEN and CDR2 SYDVKM. Trimming removed 7 bases from V and 9 bases from J, with 27 bases in between. The CDR3 is 16 amino acids. The CDR3 here is CASIEGYGFGGNKAFF. CDR3 coding DNA: TGTGCCAGCATAGAGGGTTACGGGTTCGGGGGGAACAAAGCTTTCTTT.

The chain links TRBV19 to TRBJ1-5; tentative D call: TRBD1 (5 bases). The V gene's germline CDR1 is LNHDA and CDR2 SQIVND (reference sequence). This CDR3 has 15 amino acids. The V gene lost 3 bases and the J gene lost 0 bases, with 9 bases spanning the gap. The CDR3 DNA reads TGTGCCAGTAGTATTCAGGGTTTTAGCAATCAGCCCCAGCATTTT. Protein sequence: CASSIQGFSNQPQHF. Based on the CDR3 plus reference TRBV19 and TRBJ1-5, the full variable domain is DGGITQSPKYLFRKEGQNVTLSCEQNLNHDAMYWYRQDPGQGLRLIYYSQIVNDFQKGDIAEGYSVSREKKESFPLTVTSAQKNPTAFYLCASSIQGFSNQPQHFGDGTRLSIL.

This clone was counted a single time. The chain carries TRBV5-1 and TRBJ1-2; D is possibly TRBD1 (5 bases). Germline V lookup: CDR1 SGHRS, CDR2 YFSETQ. The CDR3 has 14 residues. V gave up 0 bases and J gave up 6 bases, with 12 bases separating them. The CDR3, as DNA: TGCGCCAGCAGCTTGGGGGGCCAAAAGGATGGCTACACCTTC. Protein: CASSLGGQKDGYTF.